One sample yielded the 4 T cell receptor beta chains listed below, sequenced in a study of neoadjuvant anti-PD-1 for oral cavity cancer. As to time point: after neoadjuvant nivolumab, at surgical resection. The protocol was immunoSEQ multiplex PCR, while the TCRdb copy is restricted to in-frame clones and leaves out a portion. Of over 13,000 clones in the sample, 75% were seen once. The sequences come from PBMCs, collected after nivolumab (anti-PD-1) treatment. The origin of the receptors is a person aged 35-79 years with oral cavity squamous cell carcinoma.

This rearrangement joins TRBV5-6 to TRBJ2-7; 7 nucleotides line up with TRBD1. The V and J ends lost 3 bases and 4 bases, in that order; junction bases with no gene match: 10. Per the germline V gene, CDR1 is SGHDT and CDR2 is YYEEEE. This CDR3 comprises 15 residues. The CDR3 is CASSSRQGMSYEQYF. DNA of the CDR3: TGTGCCAGCAGCTCTCGACAGGGAATGTCTTACGAGCAGTACTTC.

V and J are TRBV19 and TRBJ2-7; 7 nucleotides agree with TRBD2. CDR1 and CDR2 (germline): LNHDA, SQIVND (reference sequence). V shed 4 bases, J shed 7 bases, and the junction held 13 bases outside the gene matches. The CDR3 extends over 15 amino acids. CDR3 amino acids: CASSSASGRAGEQYF. CDR3 nucleotide sequence: TGTGCCAGTAGTAGTGCTAGCGGTCGAGCCGGGGAGCAGTACTTC. Filled out from reference TRBV19 and TRBJ2-7, the complete variable domain reads DGGITQSPKYLFRKEGQNVTLSCEQNLNHDAMYWYRQDPGQGLRLIYYSQIVNDFQKGDIAEGYSVSREKKESFPLTVTSAQKNPTAFYLCASSSASGRAGEQYFGPGTRLTVT.

This chain uses TRBV5-6 with TRBJ1-2, with 7 bases aligning to TRBD1. Germline trimming cut 4 bases from V and 6 bases from J; bases unmatched to any gene: 6. Germline CDR1 SGHDT, CDR2 YYEEEE. This CDR3 region has 13 residues. The CDR3 DNA sequence: TGTGCCAGCAGCCCGACAGGGTACGATGGCTACACCTTC. It translates to CASSPTGYDGYTF.

The chain employs TRBV5-4 and TRBJ2-7; TRBD2 might be the D (5 bases). Deletions cut 4 bases from V and 5 bases from J, with 13 bases between. The V gene's germline CDR1 is SGHNT and CDR2 YYREEE (reference sequence). CDR3 length: 13 residues. The CDR3 region has the DNA TGTGCCAGCAGCCCCGCCTCGGGGAACGAGCAGTACTTC. This codes for CASSPASGNEQYF.